One and the same sample provided the 19 T cell receptor beta chains below, sequenced in a study of post-analysis software for immune sequencing data. General study findings and limits: Several TRBV segments were more frequent in patients than controls; TRBV5-6, TRBV5-1 and TRBV20-1 belonged to this group.

Unique molecular identifiers were present in the TCR beta cDNA libraries. TCRdb re-derived calls from the PCR reads in MiXCR, one entry per CDR3 protein. The sample consists of about 460,000 distinct CDR3 sequences, roughly 45% of them appearing once. Antigens of these TCRs are unknown. What was sequenced was blood. These receptors all come from a girl aged 5-17 years with multiple sclerosis.

This clonotype has only a few counts. The chain carries TRBV5-1 and TRBJ1-2; D not certain. This CDR3 is 14 amino acids long. Germline loops: CDR1 SGHRS, CDR2 YFSETQ. V shed 0 bases and J shed 4 bases, with 10 bases lying between them. In DNA, the CDR3 is TGCGCCAGCAGCTTGGGGACCACCTCCTATGGCTACACCTTC. This gives the protein CASSLGTTSYGYTF.

This clonotype was found a few times. The chain is built from TRBV20-1 and TRBJ2-7; D is uncertain. V was pared by 3 bases and J by 3 bases, with 9 bases between. The length of the CDR3 is 12 residues. CDR1 is DFQATT and CDR2 is SNEGSKA in the germline V gene (reference sequence). CDR3 protein: CSARRLSYEQYF. The DNA of the CDR3 is TGCAGTGCTAGGAGGCTCAGCTACGAGCAGTACTTC.

This chain joins TRBV27 and TRBJ2-7, with no clear D. Germline-derived CDR1 and CDR2 are MNHEY and SMNVEV (reference sequence). The length of the CDR3 is 11 residues. V lost 6 bases, J lost 6 bases, and 9 bases lay in between. The CDR3 sequence: CASSVGREQYF. CDR3 sequence (DNA): TGTGCCAGCAGCGTAGGACGCGAGCAGTACTTC.

This chain joins TRBV12-3 or TRBV12-4 and TRBJ2-3, with D possibly TRBD1 on 6 matching bases. V was shortened by 5 bases and J by 11 bases, with 14 bases between the two germline ends. The CDR3 has 12 residues. The CDR3 sequence is CASSPTGSVQYF. CDR3 nucleotide sequence: TGTGCCAGCAGTCCGACAGGTTCTGTGCAGTATTTT.

This chain uses TRBV25-1 with TRBJ1-3; 7 nucleotides align to TRBD1. CDR1 is MGHDK and CDR2 is SYGVNS in the germline V gene. Trimming cost V 1 base and J 1 base; bases outside gene matches: 16. This CDR3 has 20 amino acids. In nucleotides, the CDR3 is TGTGCCAGCAGTGAATCCCCCCGGAACCGGGACAGACGGTCTGGAAACACCATATATTTT. The encoded protein is CASSESPRNRDRRSGNTIYF.

The CDR3 sequence is CASTSSLVDTEAFF. The DNA for the CDR3 is TGCGCCAGCACCTCCAGTTTGGTGGACACTGAAGCTTTCTTT. The chain employs TRBV5-1 and TRBJ1-1; D is undetermined. This CDR3 spans 14 amino acids. The V end lost 6 bases, the J end lost 3 bases, and 15 bases lay between the germline ends. Germline lookup yields CDR1 SGHRS and CDR2 YFSETQ.

The chain carries TRBV28 and TRBJ2-7; D gene unclear. The V and J ends lost 3 bases and 5 bases respectively, with 17 bases between them. CDR3 length: 15 residues. The germline CDR1 and CDR2 sequences are MDHEN and SYDVKM. The CDR3 DNA follows: TGTGCCAGCAGTTTCATGGGGATTGCTCTCAACGAGCAGTACTTC. Translating it yields CASSFMGIALNEQYF.

This clonotype was recorded at least ten times. This rearrangement joins TRBV6-1 to TRBJ2-7; 8 bases align to TRBD1. V lost 9 bases to trimming and J lost 0 bases; unmatched junction nucleotides: 7. The CDR3 covers 14 residues. Germline lookup yields CDR1 MNHNS and CDR2 SASEGT. CDR3 in DNA: TGTGCCAGTAGTCGGGACAGGAGCTCCTACGAGCAGTACTTC. It yields the protein CASSRDRSSYEQYF.

The CDR3 here is CASSLVERAGSSYEQYF. As DNA, the CDR3 is TGTGCCAGCAGCTTAGTTGAGCGCGCCGGTAGCTCCTACGAGCAGTACTTC. The chain uses TRBV7-2 and TRBJ2-7; unclear D gene. The CDR3 contains 17 residues. The germline V gene encodes CDR1 SGHTA and CDR2 FQGNSA. V lost 1 base to trimming and J lost 0 bases, with 16 bases between them.

The rearrangement joins TRBV20-1 to TRBJ2-1; D not resolved. The CDR3 is 12 amino acids. In germline, CDR1 is DFQATT, CDR2 SNEGSKA (reference sequence). V lost 3 bases, J lost 10 bases, and 13 bases lay in between. This CDR3 reads CSASYEAVEQFF. CDR3 nucleotide sequence: TGCAGTGCTAGTTACGAGGCAGTCGAGCAGTTCTTC.

This clonotype was seen more than once but under ten times. The chain recombines TRBV5-1 with TRBJ2-3; D tentatively reads TRBD1 or TRBD2 (6 bases each). This CDR3 is built from 15 residues. Trimming took 5 bases from V and 6 from J, leaving 19 bases between them. Germline V CDR1 and CDR2: SGHRS, YFSETQ. In nucleotides, the CDR3 is TGCGCCAGCAGTCAGACGGGGGCCTTCCGGGATACGCAGTATTTT. Amino acid sequence: CASSQTGAFRDTQYF.

The genes are TRBV5-5 and TRBJ2-7; D ambiguous. Germline CDR1 is SGHKS and CDR2 is YYEKEE (reference sequence). The CDR3 covers 13 residues. The V end lost 3 bases, the J end lost 2 bases, and 9 bases lay between the germline ends. This CDR3 is CASSSLGTYEQYF. Written as DNA, the CDR3 is TGTGCCAGCAGCTCTCTGGGAACCTACGAGCAGTACTTC.

This clonotype was detected only a few times. A much larger clone lies a single base off, so this may be a read error. The chain employs TRBV28 and TRBJ2-7; a weak D match, TRBD2 (6 bases). Germline values: CDR1 MDHEN, CDR2 SYDVKM. Between the trimmed V and J ends, which lost 5 bases and 0 bases, there was a span of 17 bases. The CDR3 covers 16 residues. This CDR3 reads CASSGRRAGTSYEQYF. The DNA for the CDR3 is TGTGCCAGCAGTGGTCGACGAGCGGGTACCTCCTACGAGCAGTACTTC. Supplemented by reference TRBV28 and TRBJ2-7, the full variable domain reads DVKVTQSSRYLVKRTGEKVFLECVQDMDHENMFWYRQDPGLGLRLIYFSYDVKMKEKGDIPEGYSVSREKKERFSLILESASTNQTSMYLCASSGRRAGTSYEQYFGPGTRLTVT.

CDR3 sequence (DNA): TGTGCCAGCAGTTTAAGGTGGGAGCAGTACTTC. This codes for CASSLRWEQYF. The gene calls are TRBV28 and TRBJ2-7; D is undetermined. V lost 2 bases and J 7 bases, leaving 6 bases between the germline ends. Germline-derived CDR1 and CDR2 are MDHEN and SYDVKM. The CDR3 has 11 amino acids.

This rearrangement joins TRBV30 to TRBJ2-3; D may be TRBD1 (6 bases). Looked up from germline, CDR1 is GTSNPN and CDR2 is SVGIG (reference sequence). V was shortened by 5 bases and J by 3 bases, with 6 bases between the two germline ends. The CDR3 covers 11 residues. The CDR3: CAWDRTDTQYF. CDR3 nucleotide sequence: TGTGCCTGGGACAGGACAGATACGCAGTATTTT.

The chain has TRBV10-3 and TRBJ1-5; D remains unclear. The ends were cut back, 8 bases at V and 7 bases at J, with 12 bases in the middle. CDR1 and CDR2 (germline): ENHRY, SYGVKD. This CDR3 contains 12 residues. The CDR3 region is CAIGPEEQPQHF. The CDR3, as DNA: TGTGCCATCGGTCCGGAGGAACAGCCCCAGCATTTT.

The V and J genes are TRBV29-1 and TRBJ2-7; D remains unclear. The germline gives CDR1 SQVTM, CDR2 ANQGSEA. The length of the CDR3 is 13 residues. Trimming cost V 4 bases and J 2 bases, with 12 bases left between them. The CDR3 region has the DNA TGCAGCGTTGGCGGCGGTGGCACCTACGAGCAGTACTTC. Translated: CSVGGGGTYEQYF.

This clonotype was counted between two and nine times. The V and J genes are TRBV29-1 and TRBJ1-4, with D possibly TRBD1 on 5 matching bases. Germline lookup yields CDR1 SQVTM and CDR2 ANQGSEA. This CDR3 contains 13 residues. The V gene lost 4 bases and the J gene lost 7 bases, with 13 bases spanning the gap. CDR3 DNA sequence: TGCAGCGTTGCGGAGGGGAGGGGTGAAAAACTGTTTTTT. Its protein is CSVAEGRGEKLFF.

CDR3 sequence (DNA): TGTGCCACCAGCAGAGTGGGGGGCAGGACTGAAGCTTTCTTT. Translated, it gives CATSRVGGRTEAFF. The J gene is TRBJ1-1, the V gene TRBV15; D might be TRBD1 (6 bases). This CDR3 spans 14 amino acids. CDR1 and CDR2 from the germline V gene are LNHNV and YYDKDF (reference sequence). The V gene lost 1 base and the J gene lost 5 bases, with 11 bases spanning the gap.